The present entry profiles one T cell receptor (beta chain) with its context. At one of its ends the junction is not consistent with the germline gene, which may arise from a read error. This entry belongs to a study of T cells in Graves' hyperthyroidism and ophthalmopathy. CDR1 LNHDA and CDR2 SQIVND come from the germline V gene (reference sequence). The CDR3 extends over 14 amino acids. What was amplified from RNA transcripts were TCR beta CDR3 regions. First-round RT-PCR with HTBI primers amplified the TCR CDR3 region. Using its own MiXCR run on the multiplex PCR reads, TCRdb lists one record per CDR3 protein. The sample has around 660,000 distinct CDR3 sequences, about 45% seen once.

The sequence was obtained from an adult man with Graves' disease, either hyperthyroidism or ophthalmopathy (not recorded which). The chain combines TRBV19 with TRBJ2-7, with D perhaps given as TRBD1 or TRBD2 (5 bases each). The specimen was peripheral blood or thyroid tissue (not recorded which). The CDR3 DNA follows: TGTGCCAGTAGTACCTGGGACCACTCCTACGAGCAGCACTTC. Translated: CASSTWDHSYEQHF.